This TCR beta chain stems from a study of T-cell reconstitution after alpha-beta-depleted transplantation in children. A library of TCRbeta sequences, prepared with unique molecular identifiers, was generated. One entry per CDR3 protein results from TCRdb running MiXCR on the PCR reads. Among more than 200,000 distinct CDR3 sequences listed, roughly a quarter were seen once. This clonotype was picked up a small number of times. The CDR3 totals 12 residues. In germline, CDR1 is LNHNV, CDR2 YYDKDF (reference sequence). V was cut by 2 bases and J by 5 bases, with 4 bases left in between. Source: PBMCs, mostly from graft donor cells, taken 360 days after TCRalphabeta/CD19-depleted stem cell transplant. The chain joins TRBV15 to TRBJ1-5; the D is unclear. The receptor's source is a female patient aged 2-15 years who had a stem cell transplant for congenital amegakaryocytic thrombocytopenia, so the T cells may come from the graft donor. CDR3 sequence: CATSRRYQPQHF. The DNA for the CDR3 is TGTGCCACCAGCAGAAGATATCAGCCCCAGCATTTT.